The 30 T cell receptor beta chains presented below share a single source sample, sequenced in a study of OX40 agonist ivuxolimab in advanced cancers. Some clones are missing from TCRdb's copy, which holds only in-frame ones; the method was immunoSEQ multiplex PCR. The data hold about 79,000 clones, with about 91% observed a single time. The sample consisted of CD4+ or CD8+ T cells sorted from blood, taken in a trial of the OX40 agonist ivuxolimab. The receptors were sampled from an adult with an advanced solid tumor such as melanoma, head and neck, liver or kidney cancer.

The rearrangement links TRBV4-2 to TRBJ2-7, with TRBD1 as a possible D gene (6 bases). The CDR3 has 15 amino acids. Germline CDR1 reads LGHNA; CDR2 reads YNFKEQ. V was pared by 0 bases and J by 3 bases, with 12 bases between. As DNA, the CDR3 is TGTGCCAGCAGCCAAGAGAGAGACAGGAACTACGAGCAGTACTTC. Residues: CASSQERDRNYEQYF.

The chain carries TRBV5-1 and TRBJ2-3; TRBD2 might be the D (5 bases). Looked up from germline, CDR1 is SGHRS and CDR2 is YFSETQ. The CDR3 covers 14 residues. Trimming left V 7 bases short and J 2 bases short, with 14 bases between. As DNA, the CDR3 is TGCGCCAGCGCAGAAGGACTCCTCACAGATACGCAGTATTTT. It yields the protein CASAEGLLTDTQYF.

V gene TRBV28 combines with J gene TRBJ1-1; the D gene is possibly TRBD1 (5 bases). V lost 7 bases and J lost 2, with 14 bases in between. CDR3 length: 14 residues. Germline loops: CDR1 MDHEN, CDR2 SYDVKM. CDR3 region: CASIKAGGNTEAFF. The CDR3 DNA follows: TGTGCCAGCATTAAAGCGGGGGGTAACACTGAAGCTTTCTTT.

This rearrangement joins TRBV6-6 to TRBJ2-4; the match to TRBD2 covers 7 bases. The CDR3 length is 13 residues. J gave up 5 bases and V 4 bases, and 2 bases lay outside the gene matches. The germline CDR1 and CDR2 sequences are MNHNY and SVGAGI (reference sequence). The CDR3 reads CASSSGRQNIQYF. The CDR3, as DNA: TGTGCCAGCAGTTCCGGGAGGCAAAACATTCAGTACTTC.

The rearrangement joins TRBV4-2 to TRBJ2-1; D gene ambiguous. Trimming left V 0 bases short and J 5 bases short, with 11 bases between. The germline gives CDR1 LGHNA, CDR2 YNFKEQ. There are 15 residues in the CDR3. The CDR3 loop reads CASSQDGGRDNEQFF. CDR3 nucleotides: TGTGCCAGCAGCCAAGATGGCGGCAGAGACAATGAGCAGTTCTTC.

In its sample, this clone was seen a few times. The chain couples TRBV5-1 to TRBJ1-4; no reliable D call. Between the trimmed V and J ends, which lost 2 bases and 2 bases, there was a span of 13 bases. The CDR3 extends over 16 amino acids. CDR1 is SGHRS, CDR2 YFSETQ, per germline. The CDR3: CASSFFVQGTNEKLFF. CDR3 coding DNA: TGCGCCAGCAGCTTTTTCGTCCAAGGGACTAATGAAAAACTGTTTTTT. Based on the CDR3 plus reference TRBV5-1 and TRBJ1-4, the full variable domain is KAGVTQTPRYLIKTRGQQVTLSCSPISGHRSVSWYQQTPGQGLQFLFEYFSETQRNKGNFPGRFSGRQFSNSRSEMNVSTLELGDSALYLCASSFFVQGTNEKLFFGSGTQLSVL.

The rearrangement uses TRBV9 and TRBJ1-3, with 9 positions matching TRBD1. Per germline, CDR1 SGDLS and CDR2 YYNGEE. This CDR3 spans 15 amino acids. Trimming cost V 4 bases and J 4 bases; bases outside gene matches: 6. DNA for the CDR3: TGTGCCAGCAGCCCTACACAGGGGGCGGGAAACACCATATATTTT. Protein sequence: CASSPTQGAGNTIYF.

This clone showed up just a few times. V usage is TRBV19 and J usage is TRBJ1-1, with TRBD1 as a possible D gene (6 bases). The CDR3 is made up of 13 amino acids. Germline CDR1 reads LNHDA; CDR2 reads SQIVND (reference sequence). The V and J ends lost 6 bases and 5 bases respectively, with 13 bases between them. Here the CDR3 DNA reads TGTGCCAGTAGGATACAGGGTGGGACTGAAGCTTTCTTT. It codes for CASRIQGGTEAFF.

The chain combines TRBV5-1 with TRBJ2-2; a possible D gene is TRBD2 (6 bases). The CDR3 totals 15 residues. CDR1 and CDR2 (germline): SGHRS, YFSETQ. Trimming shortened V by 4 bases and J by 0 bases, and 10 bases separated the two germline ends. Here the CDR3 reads CASSRDSANTGELFF. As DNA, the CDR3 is TGCGCCAGCAGCAGGGACTCAGCGAACACCGGGGAGCTGTTTTTT.

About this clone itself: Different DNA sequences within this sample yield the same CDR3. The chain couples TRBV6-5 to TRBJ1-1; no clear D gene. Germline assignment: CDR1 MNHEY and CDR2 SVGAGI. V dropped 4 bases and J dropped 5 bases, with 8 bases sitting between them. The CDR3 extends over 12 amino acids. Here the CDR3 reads CASSSSGTEAFF. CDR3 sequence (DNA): TGTGCCAGCAGTTCCTCCGGGACTGAAGCTTTCTTT.

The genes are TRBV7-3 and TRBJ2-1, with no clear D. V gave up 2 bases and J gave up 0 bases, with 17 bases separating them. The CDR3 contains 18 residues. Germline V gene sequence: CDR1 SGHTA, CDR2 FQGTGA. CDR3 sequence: CASSLSPPGSSSYNEQFF. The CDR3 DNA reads TGTGCCAGCAGCTTATCCCCCCCCGGGTCGAGCTCCTACAATGAGCAGTTCTTC.

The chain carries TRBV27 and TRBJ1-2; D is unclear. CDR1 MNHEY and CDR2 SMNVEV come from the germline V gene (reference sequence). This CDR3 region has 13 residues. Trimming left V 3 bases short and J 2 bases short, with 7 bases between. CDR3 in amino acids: CASSFTGNYGYTF. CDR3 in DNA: TGTGCCAGCAGTTTTACTGGGAACTATGGCTACACCTTC.

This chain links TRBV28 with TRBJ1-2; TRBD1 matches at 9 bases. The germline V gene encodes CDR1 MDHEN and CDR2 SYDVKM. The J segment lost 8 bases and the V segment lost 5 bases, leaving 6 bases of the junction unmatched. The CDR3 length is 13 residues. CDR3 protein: CASSEQGAGGYTF. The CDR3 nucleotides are TGTGCCAGCAGTGAACAGGGGGCGGGAGGCTACACCTTC.

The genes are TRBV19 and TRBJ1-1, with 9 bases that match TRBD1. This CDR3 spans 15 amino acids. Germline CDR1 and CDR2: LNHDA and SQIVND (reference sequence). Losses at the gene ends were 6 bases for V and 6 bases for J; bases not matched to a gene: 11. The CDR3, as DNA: TGTGCCAGTAGAGAACAGGGGGCGGCTTCCCCTGAAGCTTTCTTT. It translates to CASREQGAASPEAFF.

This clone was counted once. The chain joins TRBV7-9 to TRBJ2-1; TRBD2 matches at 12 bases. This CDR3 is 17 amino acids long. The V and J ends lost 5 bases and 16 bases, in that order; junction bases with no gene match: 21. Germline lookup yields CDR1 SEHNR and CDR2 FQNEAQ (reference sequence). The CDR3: CASSLKRRLAGGLRLFF. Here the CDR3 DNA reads TGTGCCAGCAGCCTAAAGCGAAGGCTAGCGGGAGGGCTTAGGTTATTCTTC.

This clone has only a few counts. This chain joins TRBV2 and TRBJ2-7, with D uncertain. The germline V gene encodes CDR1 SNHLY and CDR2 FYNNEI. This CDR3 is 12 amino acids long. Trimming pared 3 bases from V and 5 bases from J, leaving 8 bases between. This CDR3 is CASSDGFNEQYF. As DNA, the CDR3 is TGTGCCAGCAGTGATGGGTTTAACGAGCAGTACTTC.

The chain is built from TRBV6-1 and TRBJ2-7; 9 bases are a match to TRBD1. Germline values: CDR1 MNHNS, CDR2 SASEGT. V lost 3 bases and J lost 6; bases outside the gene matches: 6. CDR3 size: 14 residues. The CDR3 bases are TGTGCCAGCAGTGAGGGACAGGGTAAAGTCGAGCAGTACTTC. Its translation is CASSEGQGKVEQYF.

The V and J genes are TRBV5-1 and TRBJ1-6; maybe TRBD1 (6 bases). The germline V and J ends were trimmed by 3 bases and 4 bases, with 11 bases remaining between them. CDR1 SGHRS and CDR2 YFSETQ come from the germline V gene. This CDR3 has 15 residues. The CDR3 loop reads CASSWGANYNSPLHF. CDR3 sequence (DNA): TGCGCCAGCAGCTGGGGGGCGAATTATAATTCACCCCTCCACTTT.

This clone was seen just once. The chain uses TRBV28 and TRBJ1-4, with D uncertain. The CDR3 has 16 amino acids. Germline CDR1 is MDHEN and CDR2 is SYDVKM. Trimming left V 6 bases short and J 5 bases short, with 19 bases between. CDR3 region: CASSTIIPVPNEKLFF. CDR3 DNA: TGTGCCAGCAGCACCATTATACCGGTACCCAATGAAAAACTGTTTTTT.

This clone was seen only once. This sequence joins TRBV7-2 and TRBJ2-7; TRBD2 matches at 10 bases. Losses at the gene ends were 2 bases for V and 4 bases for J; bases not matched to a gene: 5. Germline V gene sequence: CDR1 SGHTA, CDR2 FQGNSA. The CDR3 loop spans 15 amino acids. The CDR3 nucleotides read TGTGCCAGCAGCTTACCGGGACTAGCGCAATACGAGCAGTACTTC. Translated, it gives CASSLPGLAQYEQYF. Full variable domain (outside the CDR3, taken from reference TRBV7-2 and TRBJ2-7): GAGVSQSPSNKVTEKGKDVELRCDPISGHTALYWYRQSLGQGLEFLIYFQGNSAPDKSGLPSDRFSAERTGGSVSTLTIQRTQQEDSAVYLCASSLPGLAQYEQYFGPGTRLTVT.

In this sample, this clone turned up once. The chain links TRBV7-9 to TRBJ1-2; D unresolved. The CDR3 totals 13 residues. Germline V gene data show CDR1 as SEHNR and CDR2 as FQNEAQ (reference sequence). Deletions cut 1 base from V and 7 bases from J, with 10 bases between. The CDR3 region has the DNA TGTGCCAGCAGCTTAGAGGGAGGCCGTGGCTACACCTTC. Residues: CASSLEGGRGYTF.

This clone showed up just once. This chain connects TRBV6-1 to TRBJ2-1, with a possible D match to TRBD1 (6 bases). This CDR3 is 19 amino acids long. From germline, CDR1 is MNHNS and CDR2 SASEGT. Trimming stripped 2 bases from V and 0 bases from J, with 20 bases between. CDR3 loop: CASSEYRQVLLSSYNEQFF. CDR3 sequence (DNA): TGTGCCAGCAGTGAATATAGACAGGTTCTTCTATCCTCCTACAATGAGCAGTTCTTC.

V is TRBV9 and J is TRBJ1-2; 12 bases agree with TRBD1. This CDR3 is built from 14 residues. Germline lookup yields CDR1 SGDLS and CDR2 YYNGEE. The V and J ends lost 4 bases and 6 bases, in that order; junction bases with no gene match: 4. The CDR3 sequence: CASSPGQGAHGYTF. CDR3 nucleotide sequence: TGTGCCAGCAGCCCGGGACAGGGGGCGCATGGCTACACCTTC.

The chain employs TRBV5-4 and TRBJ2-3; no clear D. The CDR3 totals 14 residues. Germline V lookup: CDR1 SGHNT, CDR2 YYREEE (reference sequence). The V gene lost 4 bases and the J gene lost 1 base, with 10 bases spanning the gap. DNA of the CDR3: TGTGCCAGCAGCACAGACATAGGCACAGATACGCAGTATTTT. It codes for CASSTDIGTDTQYF.

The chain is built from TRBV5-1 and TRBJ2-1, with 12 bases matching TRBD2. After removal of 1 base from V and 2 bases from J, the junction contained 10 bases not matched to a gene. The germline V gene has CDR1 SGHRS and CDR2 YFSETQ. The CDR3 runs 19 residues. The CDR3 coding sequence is TGCGCCAGCAGCTTGCCTGGACTAGCGGGAATAAGGCCCTACAATGAGCAGTTCTTC. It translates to CASSLPGLAGIRPYNEQFF.

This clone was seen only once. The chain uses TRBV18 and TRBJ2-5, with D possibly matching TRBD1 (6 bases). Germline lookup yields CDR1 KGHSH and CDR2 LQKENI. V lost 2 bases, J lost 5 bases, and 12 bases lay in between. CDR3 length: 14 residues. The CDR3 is CASSPSTGLETQYF. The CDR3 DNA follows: TGTGCCAGCTCACCATCAACAGGGCTGGAGACCCAGTACTTC.

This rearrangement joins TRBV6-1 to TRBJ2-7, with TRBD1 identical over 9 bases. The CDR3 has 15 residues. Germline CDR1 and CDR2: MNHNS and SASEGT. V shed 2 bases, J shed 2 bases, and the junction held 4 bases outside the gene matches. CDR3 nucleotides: TGTGCCAGCAGTGAAAGTGGGGACAGGGCCTACGAGCAGTACTTC. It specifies CASSESGDRAYEQYF.

The CDR3 region is CASSRTGEQFF. For the CDR3, the DNA is TGTGCCAGCAGTAGAACCGGTGAGCAGTTCTTC. The chain combines TRBV6-5 with TRBJ2-1; no definite D call. The length of the CDR3 is 11 residues. Germline lookup yields CDR1 MNHEY and CDR2 SVGAGI. Trimming took off 5 bases at V and 9 bases at J, with 8 bases between the two ends.

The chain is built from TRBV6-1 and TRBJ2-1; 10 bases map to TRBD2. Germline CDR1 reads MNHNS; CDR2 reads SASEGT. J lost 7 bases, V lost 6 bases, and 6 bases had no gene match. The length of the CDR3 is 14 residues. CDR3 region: CASRRLAGENEQFF. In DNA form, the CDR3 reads TGTGCCAGCAGGCGGCTAGCGGGAGAAAATGAGCAGTTCTTC.

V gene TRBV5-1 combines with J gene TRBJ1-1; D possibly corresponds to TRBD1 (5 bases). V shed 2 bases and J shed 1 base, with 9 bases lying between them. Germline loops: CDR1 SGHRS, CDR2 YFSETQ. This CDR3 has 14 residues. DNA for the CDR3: TGCGCCAGCAGCTTCGATGGGGGGAACACTGAAGCTTTCTTT. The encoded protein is CASSFDGGNTEAFF.